This T cell receptor beta chain came from a study of spatial heterogeneity in lung cancer. About the study: Sequenced were any available follow-up PBMC samples, which had been obtained a median of approximately two years after resection. General study results and limits: Ubiquitous expanded tumor TCRs surfaced in blood more at resection than they did at follow-up.

Of note for this clonotype: Its antigen remains unknown.

Germline V gene sequence: CDR1 SQVTM, CDR2 ANQGSEA. CDR3 length: 14 residues. The V and J ends lost 4 bases and 0 bases, in that order; junction bases with no gene match: 5. Time point meaning: blood at routine non-recurrence follow-up after resection. The input material, whole RNA from tumor, nontumor lung or frozen PBMC, was sequenced unsorted. Every cDNA TCR molecule received its own unique molecular identifier. TCRdb used MiXCR to reprocess the 5' RACE reads, holding one entry per CDR3 protein. The data hold about 94,000 distinct CDR3 sequences, with roughly a fifth observed a single time. The sample consisted of PBMCs, taken at follow-up. The clonotype comes from a male donor with early-stage non-small cell lung cancer. V and J are TRBV29-1 and TRBJ1-1, with 7 bases identical to TRBD1. The CDR3 DNA reads as TGCAGCGTTGGATACAGGGGCATGAACACTGAAGCTTTCTTT. Translated, it gives CSVGYRGMNTEAFF.